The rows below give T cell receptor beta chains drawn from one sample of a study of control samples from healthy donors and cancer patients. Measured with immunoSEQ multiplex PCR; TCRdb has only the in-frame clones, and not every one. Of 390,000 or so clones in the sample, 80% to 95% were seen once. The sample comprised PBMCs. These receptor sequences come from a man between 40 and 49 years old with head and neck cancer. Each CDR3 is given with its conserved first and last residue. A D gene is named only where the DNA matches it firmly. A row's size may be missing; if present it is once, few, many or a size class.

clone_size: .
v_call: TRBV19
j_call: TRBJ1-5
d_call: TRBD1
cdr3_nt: TGTGCCAGTAGTATTGTGACAGGGGACAATCAGCCCCAGCATTTT
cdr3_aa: CASSIVTGDNQPQHF

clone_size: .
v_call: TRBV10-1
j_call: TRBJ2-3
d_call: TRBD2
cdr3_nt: TGCGCCAGCAGCGCTAGCGGGAGTCTAGATACGCAGTATTTT
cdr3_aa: CASSASGSLDTQYF

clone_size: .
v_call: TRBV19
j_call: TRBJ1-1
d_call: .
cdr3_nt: TGTGCCAGTAGTTTCTCGCCCGGGGAACTGAACACTGAAGCTTTCTTT
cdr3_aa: CASSFSPGELNTEAFF

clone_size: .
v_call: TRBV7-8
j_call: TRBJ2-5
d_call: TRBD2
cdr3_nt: TGTGCCAGCAGCTACCGACTAGCGGGGGGACGGTACCAAGAGACCCAGTACTTC
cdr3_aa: CASSYRLAGGRYQETQYF

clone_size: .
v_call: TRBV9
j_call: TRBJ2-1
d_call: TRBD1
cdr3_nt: TGTGCCAGCAGCGCTCGGGACAGGGGCTACAATGAGCAGTTCTTC
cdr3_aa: CASSARDRGYNEQFF

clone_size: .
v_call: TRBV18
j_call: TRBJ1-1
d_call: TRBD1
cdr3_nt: TGTGCCAGCTCACGCCCGGGACAGGGTCGGAACACTGAAGCTTTCTTT
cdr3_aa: CASSRPGQGRNTEAFF

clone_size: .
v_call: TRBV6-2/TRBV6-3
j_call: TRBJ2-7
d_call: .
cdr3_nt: TGTGCCAGCAGTAAGGACACTTACCGCGACGAGCAGTACTTC
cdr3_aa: CASSKDTYRDEQYF

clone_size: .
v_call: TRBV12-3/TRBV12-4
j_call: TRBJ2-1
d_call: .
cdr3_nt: TGTGCCAGCAGTTCCCCCGGCGGGGACGGTTTCTTC
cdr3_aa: CASSSPGGDGFF

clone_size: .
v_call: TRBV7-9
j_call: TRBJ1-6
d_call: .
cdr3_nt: TGTGCCAGCGCTACCGGGGACTCCGATAATTCACCCCTCCACTTT
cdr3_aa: CASATGDSDNSPLHF

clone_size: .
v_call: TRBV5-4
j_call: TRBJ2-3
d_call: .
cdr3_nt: TGTGCCAGCAGCTTGAGGATGGATACGCAGTATTTT
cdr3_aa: CASSLRMDTQYF

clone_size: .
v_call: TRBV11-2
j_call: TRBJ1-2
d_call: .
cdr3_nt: TGTGCCAGCAGCCCCCCCGCCCAAACCGGCTACACCTTC
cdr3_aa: CASSPPAQTGYTF

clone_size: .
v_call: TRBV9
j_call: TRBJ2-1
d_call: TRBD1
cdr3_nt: TGTGCCAGCAGCGTATCGCGGGAACCCGGGACAGGGGGCTTCAATGAGCAGTTCTTC
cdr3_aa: CASSVSREPGTGGFNEQFF

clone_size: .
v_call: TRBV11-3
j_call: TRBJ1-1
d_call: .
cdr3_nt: TGTGCCAGCAGCTTGGGGTTGAACACTGAAGCTTTCTTT
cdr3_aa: CASSLGLNTEAFF

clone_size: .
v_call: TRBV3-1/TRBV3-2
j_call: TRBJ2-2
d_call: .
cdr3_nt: TGTGCCAGCAGCCTCCTAGGCACCGGGGAGCTGTTTTTT
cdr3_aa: CASSLLGTGELFF

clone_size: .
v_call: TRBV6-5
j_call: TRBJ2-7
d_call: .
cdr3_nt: TGTGCCAGCAGACCTTCAGGCGCTACCTACGAGCAGTACTTC
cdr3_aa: CASRPSGATYEQYF

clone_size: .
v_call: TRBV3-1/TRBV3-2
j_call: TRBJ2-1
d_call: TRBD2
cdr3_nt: TGTGCCAGCAGCCAACGAGTCGGGGGGTCGTACAATGAGCAGTTCTTC
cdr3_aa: CASSQRVGGSYNEQFF

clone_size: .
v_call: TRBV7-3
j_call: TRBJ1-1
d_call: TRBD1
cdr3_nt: TGTGCCAGCAGCAAGACAGGGACCACTGAAGCTTTCTTT
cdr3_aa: CASSKTGTTEAFF

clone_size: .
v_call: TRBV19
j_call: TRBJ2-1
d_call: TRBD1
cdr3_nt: TGTGCCAGTAGGGGCAGGGGGTCGGGCAACAATGAGCAGTTCTTC
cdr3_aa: CASRGRGSGNNEQFF

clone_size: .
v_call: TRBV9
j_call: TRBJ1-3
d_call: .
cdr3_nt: TGTGCCAGCAGCGTAAGTCAACAGGACTTAAACACCATATATTTT
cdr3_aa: CASSVSQQDLNTIYF

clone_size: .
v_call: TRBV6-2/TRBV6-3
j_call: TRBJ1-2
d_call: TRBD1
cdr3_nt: TGTGCCAGCAGTTCCTACAGGGGGCCAAACTATGGCTACACCTTC
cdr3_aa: CASSSYRGPNYGYTF

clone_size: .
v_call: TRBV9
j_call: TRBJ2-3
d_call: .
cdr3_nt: TGTGCCAGCAGCGTAGACAGTCTCAGTTACACAGATACGCAGTATTTT
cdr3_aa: CASSVDSLSYTDTQYF

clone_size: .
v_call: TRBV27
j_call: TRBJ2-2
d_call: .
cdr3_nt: TGTGCCAGCTGTAGATCCGGGACCTACGGGGAGCTGTTTTTT
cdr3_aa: CASCRSGTYGELFF

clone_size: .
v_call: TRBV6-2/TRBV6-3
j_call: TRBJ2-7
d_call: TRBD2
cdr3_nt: TGTGCCAGCAGTTACGAAGCGGGAGATGGCGAGCAGTACTTC
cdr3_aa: CASSYEAGDGEQYF

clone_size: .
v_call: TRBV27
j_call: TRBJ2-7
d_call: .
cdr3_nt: TGTGCCAGCAGTGCGACAAGTTACTCCTACGAGCAGTACTTC
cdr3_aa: CASSATSYSYEQYF

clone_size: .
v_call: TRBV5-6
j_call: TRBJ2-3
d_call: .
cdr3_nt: TGTGCCAGGTGCGGGCGAAGCACAGATACGCAGTATTTT
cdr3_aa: CARCGRSTDTQYF

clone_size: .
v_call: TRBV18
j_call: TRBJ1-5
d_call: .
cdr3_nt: TGTGCCAGCTCACCCGCGCGAGATCAGCCCCAGCATTTT
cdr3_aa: CASSPARDQPQHF

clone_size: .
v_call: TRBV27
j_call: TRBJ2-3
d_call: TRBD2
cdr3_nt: TGTGCCAGCAGTTTACTAGCGGGAAAAGATACGCAGTATTTT
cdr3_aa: CASSLLAGKDTQYF

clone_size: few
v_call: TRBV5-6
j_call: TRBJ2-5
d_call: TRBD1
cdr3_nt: TGTGCCAGCAGCTCGCCCGGAATGGGGACAGGGGAGGCGGAGACCCAGTACTTC
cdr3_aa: CASSSPGMGTGEAETQYF

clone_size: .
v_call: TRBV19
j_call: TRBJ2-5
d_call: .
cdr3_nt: TGTGCCAGTCAAATCACAGGTGTAGAGACCCAGTACTTC
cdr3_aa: CASQITGVETQYF

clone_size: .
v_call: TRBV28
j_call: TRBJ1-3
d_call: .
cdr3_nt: TGTGCCAGCAGGCCTACAGGGAATCGCTCTGGAAACACCATATATTTT
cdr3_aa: CASRPTGNRSGNTIYF

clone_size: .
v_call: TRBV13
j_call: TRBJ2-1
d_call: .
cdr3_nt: TGTGCCAGCAGCTACGGTAGTTTTTCGTTCTTC
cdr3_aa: CASSYGSFSFF

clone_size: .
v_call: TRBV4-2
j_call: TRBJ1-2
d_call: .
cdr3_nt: TGTGCCAGCAGCCAAGACCCAGATTATGGCTACACCTTC
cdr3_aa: CASSQDPDYGYTF

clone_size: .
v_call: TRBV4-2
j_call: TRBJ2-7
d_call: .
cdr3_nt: TGTGCCAGCAGCCAAGGGAACAGGGGAGGGTACGAGCAGTACTTC
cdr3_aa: CASSQGNRGGYEQYF

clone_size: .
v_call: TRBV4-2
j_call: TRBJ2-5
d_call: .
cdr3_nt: TGTGCCAGCAGCCAGGGGCTGAGGGGCTCGGAGACCCAGTACTTC
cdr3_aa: CASSQGLRGSETQYF

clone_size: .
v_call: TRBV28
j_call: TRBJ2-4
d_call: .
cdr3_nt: TGTGCCTCCCGTAGCCTGGCAAACATTCAGTACTTC
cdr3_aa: CASRSLANIQYF

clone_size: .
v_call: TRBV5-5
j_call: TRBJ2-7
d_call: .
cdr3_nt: TGTGCCAGCAGCTTGGCACATGTTGGGACCATTTACGAGCAGTACTTC
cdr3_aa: CASSLAHVGTIYEQYF